This is a list of T cell receptor beta chains from one sample in a study of T cell changes during pregnancy in multiple sclerosis. The data were produced by immunoSEQ multiplex PCR, yet TCRdb's version contains in-frame clones alone and is incomplete. Here the sample spans tens of thousands of clones, around 94% being singletons. This material consisted of peripheral blood, taken in the third trimester of pregnancy. The receptors were sampled from a female donor in good health, enrolled as a control in a pregnancy study. CDR3s include the opening cysteine and the closing phenylalanine or tryptophan. D genes are given only for firm matches. Rows may omit the clone size; those that give it use once, few, many or a size class.

d_call	v_call	j_call	clone_size	cdr3_length	cdr3_nt	cdr3_aa
TRBD1	TRBV5-6	TRBJ2-3	-	16	TGTGCCAGCAGCTTGATCGGGACAGGGGGAGCCGATACGCAGTATTTT	CASSLIGTGGADTQYF
-	TRBV28	TRBJ2-3	once	13	TGTGCCGGGTCAGGGCGAAGCACAGATACGCAGTATTTT	CAGSGRSTDTQYF
TRBD2	TRBV19	TRBJ2-7	-	13	TGTGCCAGTAGTCCAACTAGCGGGAGCGAGCAGTACTTC	CASSPTSGSEQYF
TRBD1	TRBV28	TRBJ2-3	-	14	TGTGCCAGCAGTTTGACGGGTTCAGGGGGTACGCAGTATTTT	CASSLTGSGGTQYF
TRBD2	TRBV5-6	TRBJ2-3	-	15	TGTGCCAGCAGCGACCATACTAGCGGGGGGCGCTCGCAGTATTTT	CASSDHTSGGRSQYF
-	TRBV4-2	TRBJ1-5	-	17	TGTGCCAGCAGCCAAAGGTCGGGAAGGGCGGGCAATCAGCCCCAGCATTTT	CASSQRSGRAGNQPQHF
TRBD1	TRBV15	TRBJ2-3	-	20	TGTGCCACCAGCAGGGGACAGGGGGCCCTCTTAGATACTAGCACAGATACGCAGTATTTT	CATSRGQGALLDTSTDTQYF
-	TRBV6-1	TRBJ2-7	-	12	TGTGCCAGCATCAGGGGAGTCAACGAGCAGTACTTC	CASIRGVNEQYF
TRBD2	TRBV28	TRBJ2-1	-	17	TGTGCCAGCAGTCATACGAGGGGAGGGGCCTCCGCCAATGAGCAGTTCTTC	CASSHTRGGASANEQFF
TRBD2	TRBV7-2	TRBJ2-3	-	18	TGTGCCAGCAGTCTTGGCCCGGGACTAGCGGGGGGGACAGATACGCAGTATTTT	CASSLGPGLAGGTDTQYF
TRBD1	TRBV19	TRBJ2-3	-	16	TGTGCCACCCGTACCGCTAACAGGGGGCTATCGGATACGCAGTATTTT	CATRTANRGLSDTQYF
TRBD2	TRBV28	TRBJ2-7	-	16	TGTGCCAGCAGTTTTAGCCGGGTTAGCGGGGGTTGGGAGCAGTACTTC	CASSFSRVSGGWEQYF
-	TRBV7-2	TRBJ1-4	-	13	TGTGCCAGCAGCTTCCAGGGGATTGAAAAACTGTTTTTT	CASSFQGIEKLFF
TRBD1	TRBV6-5	TRBJ1-5	-	15	TGTGCCAGCAGTTATGGGACAGGGGGGAATCAGCCCCAGCATTTT	CASSYGTGGNQPQHF
TRBD1	TRBV7-3	TRBJ1-1	-	13	TGTGCCAGCAGCCCGGGGACAGGCTCTGAAGCTTTCTTT	CASSPGTGSEAFF
-	TRBV19	TRBJ1-2	-	16	TGTGCCAGTAGTTTCAGGCGGGGGAAAGACGGCTATGGCTACACCTTC	CASSFRRGKDGYGYTF
TRBD1	TRBV5-1	TRBJ2-2	once	14	TGCGCCAGCACTGGACAGGGTATCACCGGGGAGCTGTTTTTT	CASTGQGITGELFF
TRBD1	TRBV4-3	TRBJ2-4	-	18	TGCGCCAGCAGCCAAGATATCGGTATGGGAGGGACAGGGCCCCAACAGTACTTC	CASSQDIGMGGTGPQQYF
TRBD1	TRBV28	TRBJ2-3	once	16	TGTGCCAGCAGTACTTCCCGGGACAGGGGAGCAGATACGCAGTATTTT	CASSTSRDRGADTQYF
-	TRBV27	TRBJ1-3	-	13	TGTGCCAGCAGTTTATCTCGGGGAAACACCATATATTTT	CASSLSRGNTIYF
-	TRBV27	TRBJ2-7	-	15	TGTGCCAGCAGCCCCCTACAGGGCTTGTCCTACGAGCAGTACTTC	CASSPLQGLSYEQYF
-	TRBV29-1	TRBJ2-1	-	13	TGCAGCGTTGAAGGGCGGCCCTACAATGAGCAGTTCTTC	CSVEGRPYNEQFF
-	TRBV6-5	TRBJ2-7	-	14	TGTGCCAGCAGTGTGAGCGGGTTCTCCTACGAGCAGTACTTC	CASSVSGFSYEQYF
-	TRBV6-1	TRBJ2-7	medium-sized	15	TGTGCCAGCAGCGAGGAACCAACTAGCTCCTACGAGCAGTACTTC	CASSEEPTSSYEQYF
TRBD1	TRBV23-1	TRBJ1-2	-	19	TGCGCCAGCAGTCAAGAAGGTCCCGGACAGGGGGAGGCTAACTATGGCTACACCTTC	CASSQEGPGQGEANYGYTF
-	TRBV9	TRBJ2-7	-	14	TGTGCCAGCAGCGTAGATGGACGGGGCTACGAGCAGTACTTC	CASSVDGRGYEQYF
TRBD1	TRBV6-5	TRBJ2-7	-	15	TGTGCCAGCTCGAATACCGGGACAGGGAGGAACGAGCAGTACTTC	CASSNTGTGRNEQYF
-	TRBV7-8	TRBJ1-4	many	12	TGTGCCAGCAGCTCCTGGGCGCAAAAACTGTTTTTT	CASSSWAQKLFF
TRBD1	TRBV28	TRBJ2-7	-	17	TGTGCCAGCAGTACCTGGGGACAGGCCAGTAGCTCCTACGAGCAGTACTTC	CASSTWGQASSSYEQYF
TRBD2	TRBV4-3	TRBJ2-1	-	16	TGCGCCAGCAGCCAAGATACTAGCGGGGGCTACAATGAGCAGTTCTTC	CASSQDTSGGYNEQFF
-	TRBV4-3	TRBJ2-3	-	14	TGCGCCAGCAGCCTGCTAGTTAGCACAGATACGCAGTATTTT	CASSLLVSTDTQYF